The clone carrying this T cell receptor beta chain was seen only a few times. Its antigen is currently unknown. The entry originates in a study of T cell repertoires in cytomegalovirus infection. MiXCR, applied by TCRdb to the reads, yields one record per CDR3 protein. The table lists roughly 720,000 distinct CDR3 sequences, roughly a third of them singletons, with around 2.6% in the top ten. The CDR3 contains 14 residues. Trimming cost V 4 bases and J 4 bases, with 11 bases left between them. The germline CDR1 and CDR2 sequences are SGHRS and YFSETQ. Study-wide results and limits: Individuals carrying CMV plus the relevant HLA were identified by cumulative frequency of public TCR beta families.

Source material: PBMCs. The rearrangement joins TRBV5-1 to TRBJ2-2, with a tentative D call TRBD2 (6 bases). The receptor was derived from a human donor in good health (CMV status not recorded). Some clones in this sample may be carry-over from other donors' samples. The CDR3 DNA sequence: TGCGCCAGCAGCCCCACTAGCACCACCGGGGAGCTGTTTTTT. This codes for CASSPTSTTGELFF. Combining the CDR3 with reference TRBV5-1 and TRBJ2-2 gives the whole variable domain KAGVTQTPRYLIKTRGQQVTLSCSPISGHRSVSWYQQTPGQGLQFLFEYFSETQRNKGNFPGRFSGRQFSNSRSEMNVSTLELGDSALYLCASSPTSTTGELFFGEGSRLTVL.